One sample yielded the 9 T cell receptor beta chains listed below, sequenced in a study of OX40 agonist ivuxolimab in advanced cancers. TCRdb's table, derived via immunoSEQ multiplex PCR, lists solely in-frame clones and lacks some. This sample has fewer than 70,000 clones, with around 78% found just once. The material was CD4+ or CD8+ T cells sorted from blood, obtained in a trial of the OX40 agonist ivuxolimab. The receptors derive from an adult with an advanced solid tumor such as melanoma, head and neck, liver or kidney cancer.

This clone was counted once. The chain joins TRBV18 to TRBJ1-6; 9 nucleotides match TRBD1. The CDR3 length is 16 residues. CDR1 and CDR2 from the germline V gene are KGHSH and LQKENI. Losses at the gene ends were 8 bases for V and 5 bases for J; bases not matched to a gene: 10. CDR3 amino acids: CASTRGQGRDNSPLHF. The CDR3 nucleotides are TGTGCCAGCACCCGAGGACAGGGGCGAGATAATTCACCCCTCCACTTT.

The chain has TRBV9 and TRBJ2-1; 7 nucleotides agree with TRBD2. V gave up 0 bases and J gave up 1 base; unmatched junction bases: 4. CDR1 is SGDLS, CDR2 YYNGEE, per germline. This CDR3 is 16 amino acids long. CDR3 residues: CASSVATRESYNEQFF. CDR3 bases: TGTGCCAGCAGCGTAGCTACGCGGGAGTCCTACAATGAGCAGTTCTTC.

This clone was seen once. The chain links TRBV6-5 to TRBJ2-2; 8 positions match TRBD1. J gave up 1 base and V 7 bases, and 5 bases lay outside the gene matches. The CDR3 consists of 15 residues. Germline V gene lookup returns CDR1 MNHEY and CDR2 SVGAGI. CDR3 in amino acids: CASTSDRGNTGELFF. The CDR3, as DNA: TGTGCCAGCACCTCCGACAGGGGGAACACCGGGGAGCTGTTTTTT.

V and J are TRBV9 and TRBJ2-2; tentative D call: TRBD1 (8 bases). The CDR3 spans 15 residues. Between the trimmed V and J ends, which lost 0 bases and 5 bases, there was a span of 11 bases. CDR1 and CDR2 from the germline V gene are SGDLS and YYNGEE. The chain's CDR3 is CASSVDRGGTGELFF. In nucleotides, the CDR3 is TGTGCCAGCAGCGTAGACAGGGGGGGGACCGGGGAGCTGTTTTTT.

V and J are TRBV28 and TRBJ1-1, with TRBD1 as a possible D gene (5 bases). The V gene's germline CDR1 is MDHEN and CDR2 SYDVKM. The V end was cut by 2 bases, the J end by 0 bases, with 7 bases between. The length of the CDR3 is 14 residues. The CDR3 here is CASSLGTLNTEAFF. In DNA, the CDR3 is TGTGCCAGCAGTTTAGGGACTCTGAACACTGAAGCTTTCTTT.

The gene calls are TRBV2 and TRBJ2-2, with 8 bases identical to TRBD2. This CDR3 has 17 residues. Per the germline V gene, CDR1 is SNHLY and CDR2 is FYNNEI. V was clipped by 7 bases and J by 3 bases; unmatched bases: 13. CDR3 DNA: TGTGCCAGCAAGCAGGCGGGGGGCCCGGGCCACACCGGGGAGCTGTTTTTT. The encoded protein is CASKQAGGPGHTGELFF.

The chain has TRBV6-5 and TRBJ1-1; D remains unclear. V was shortened by 5 bases and J by 1 base, with 14 bases between the two germline ends. From germline, CDR1 is MNHEY and CDR2 SVGAGI. CDR3 length equals 15 residues. The DNA for the CDR3 is TGTGCCAGCAGTCCCCCTTCGATTCAGAACACTGAAGCTTTCTTT. Translating it yields CASSPPSIQNTEAFF.

The J gene is TRBJ2-7, the V gene TRBV28; 10 bases agree with TRBD1. Germline CDR1 and CDR2: MDHEN and SYDVKM. This CDR3 is 15 amino acids long. V was pared by 8 bases and J by 2 bases, with 9 bases of the junction left unmatched. For the CDR3, the DNA is TGTGCCAGCGGACTTCCGGGACAGGGGACCTACGAGCAGTACTTC. It is translated as CASGLPGQGTYEQYF. The full variable domain, completed using reference TRBV28 and TRBJ2-7, is DVKVTQSSRYLVKRTGEKVFLECVQDMDHENMFWYRQDPGLGLRLIYFSYDVKMKEKGDIPEGYSVSREKKERFSLILESASTNQTSMYLCASGLPGQGTYEQYFGPGTRLTVT.

The V call is TRBV11-3, the J call TRBJ2-3; D is undetermined. The CDR3 contains 14 residues. The germline CDR1 and CDR2 sequences are SGHNT and YENEEA. Trimming removed 5 bases at V and 4 bases at J, with 13 bases between. The CDR3 coding sequence is TGTGCCAGCAGCCCCGCATCCTCTTCAGATACGCAGTATTTT. Residues: CASSPASSSDTQYF.